The text below deals with one T cell receptor (beta chain). Per germline, CDR1 SGHNT and CDR2 YENEEA. This CDR3 has 14 amino acids. V lost 5 bases to trimming and J lost 2 bases; unmatched junction nucleotides: 5. This entry is derived from a study of blood T cell repertoires in COVID-19. Clones were read by immunoSEQ multiplex PCR, and TCRdb kept only the in-frame ones, dropping some. There are almost 35,000 clones in the sample; 85% to 95% occur only once, and around 35% lies in the top ten. This TCR was recovered from a man aged 55 to 69 with active or convalescent COVID-19. The chain joins TRBV11-3 to TRBJ2-7, with TRBD1 identical over 8 bases. Input material: peripheral blood. This CDR3 is CASSPWDRPYEQYF. Here the CDR3 DNA reads TGTGCCAGCAGCCCCTGGGACAGGCCCTACGAGCAGTACTTC.